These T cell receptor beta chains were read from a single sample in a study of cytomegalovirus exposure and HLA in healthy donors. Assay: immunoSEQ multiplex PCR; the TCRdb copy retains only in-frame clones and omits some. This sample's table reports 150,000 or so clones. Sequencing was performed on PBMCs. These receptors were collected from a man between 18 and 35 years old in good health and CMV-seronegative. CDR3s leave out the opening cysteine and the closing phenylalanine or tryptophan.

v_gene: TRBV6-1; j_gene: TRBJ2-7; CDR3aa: AIITRGHEQY
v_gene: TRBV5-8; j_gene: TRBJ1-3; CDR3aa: ASSLGSGIGNTIY
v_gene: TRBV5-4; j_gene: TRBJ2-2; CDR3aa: ASKSGLNTGELF
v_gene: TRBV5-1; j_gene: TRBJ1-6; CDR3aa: ASSLPEGNSPLH
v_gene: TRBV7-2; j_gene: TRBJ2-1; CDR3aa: ASSLQTSEMDEQF
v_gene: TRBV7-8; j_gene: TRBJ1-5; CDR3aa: ASSPDRDQPQH
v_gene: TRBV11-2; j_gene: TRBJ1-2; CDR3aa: ASSRAGTGGASYGYT
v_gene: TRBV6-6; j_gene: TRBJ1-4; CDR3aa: ASRRATNEKLF
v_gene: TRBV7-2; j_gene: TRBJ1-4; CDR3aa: ASSVDRATNEKLF
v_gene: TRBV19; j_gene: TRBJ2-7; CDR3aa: ASSIRQAADEQY
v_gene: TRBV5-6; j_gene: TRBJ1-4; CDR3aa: ASSAGTGVGEKLF
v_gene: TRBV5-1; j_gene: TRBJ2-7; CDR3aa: ASSLDRSFPYEQY
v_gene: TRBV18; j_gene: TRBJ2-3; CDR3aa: ASSPSGIPSTDTQY
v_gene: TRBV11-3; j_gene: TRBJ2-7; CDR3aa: ASSARDNSYEQY
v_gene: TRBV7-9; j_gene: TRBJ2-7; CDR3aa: ASSLYSAGAYEQY